The sequence of this T cell receptor beta chain was determined in a study of blood T cell repertoires in COVID-19. Profiled with immunoSEQ multiplex PCR; TCRdb holds only in-frame clones, not every one. The sample lists 150,000 to 200,000 clones; about 79% were seen once. Material for sequencing was PBMCs or T cells enriched from blood (not recorded which). The sequence was collected from a man aged 45-65 years who had recovered from COVID-19.

CDR3 sequence: CASREGGDSPLHF. The DNA of the CDR3 is TGTGCCAGCCGGGAGGGGGGAGATTCACCCCTCCACTTT. The chain has TRBV3-1 (or the pseudogene TRBV3-2) and TRBJ1-6, with TRBD1 as a possible D gene (6 bases). Looked up from germline, CDR1 is LGHDT and CDR2 is YNNKEL (reference sequence). This CDR3 spans 13 amino acids. V was pared by 8 bases and J by 8 bases, with 13 bases between.